This T cell receptor beta chain was identified during a study of blood T cell repertoires in COVID-19. The overall study: Material from acute and convalescent COVID-19 was sourced from the United States, Italy and Spain.

This study enrolled people aged about 18 to 100 from around 26 US geographic areas. Grouping used clinical history reported by participants in a survey and questionnaire. CDR3 length: 14 residues. The trim removed 6 bases at V and 7 bases at J, leaving 8 bases unmatched. Germline assignment: CDR1 MDHEN and CDR2 SYDVKM. Study processing details: For nucleated cells, counts were estimated from reference gene primer amplification. The data were produced by immunoSEQ multiplex PCR, yet TCRdb's version contains in-frame clones alone and is incomplete. Clonal size and the V and J genes are those of that table, whereas D and trimming came from the DNA. This table has fewer than 200,000 clones, 82% appearing once.

The rearrangement links TRBV28 to TRBJ2-2; 7 bases line up with TRBD2. The receptor's source is a woman aged 55-69 years with acute COVID-19. The specimen sequenced was PBMCs or T cells enriched from blood (not recorded which). The CDR3, as DNA: TGTGCCAGCAGGACCGATAGCGGGCTCGGGGAGCTGTTTTTT. Translating gives CASRTDSGLGELFF.